This entry is about one TCR beta chain. These data belong to a study of blood T cell repertoires in COVID-19. Study details: The United States, Italy and Spain supplied acute and convalescent COVID-19 samples. T cells, B-cell-depleted T cells, or PBMCs provided the cDNA or gDNA that served as material.

Authors' data handling: The assay estimated nucleated cells by amplifying reference gene primers. Clones were sequenced by immunoSEQ multiplex PCR, and TCRdb holds only the in-frame ones, with some missing. For V, J and clone size, that table is used; D and trimming come from the DNA. The sample holds approximately 270,000 clones; roughly 86% are singletons and the top ten take about 8.6%. The germline V gene has CDR1 SGHTA and CDR2 FQGTGA. This CDR3 region has 15 residues. J was trimmed by 2 bases and V by 5 bases; bases with no gene match: 6. The sequenced sample consisted of peripheral blood. This TCR was sampled from a man aged 35 to 55 with active or convalescent COVID-19. The chain combines TRBV7-3 with TRBJ2-7; 10 bases fit TRBD1. The CDR3 nucleotides read TGTGCCAGCAGCCCCTCCGGGACAGGGGCCTACGAGCAGTACTTC. This gives the protein CASSPSGTGAYEQYF.